Each of the 4 T cell receptor beta chains below was sequenced from the same sample in a study of T-cell reconstitution after alpha-beta-depleted transplantation in children. Construction of the TCRbeta library involved unique molecular identifiers. MiXCR was run by TCRdb on the PCR reads, yielding one entry per CDR3 protein. The data contain 490,000 or so distinct CDR3 sequences, under 15% of them seen just once; the ten biggest clones take up around 5.8%. Sample: PBMCs from the stem cell graft donor, taken from the stem cell graft. The source of these receptors is a human donor who donated a stem cell graft to a child with combined immunodeficiency.

The CDR3 protein is CASSIGRISYEQYF. For the CDR3, the DNA is TGTGCCAGTAGTATAGGACGAATCTCCTACGAGCAGTACTTC. This chain uses TRBV19 with TRBJ2-7; D not resolved. The length of the CDR3 is 14 residues. CDR1 LNHDA and CDR2 SQIVND come from the germline V gene (reference sequence). V was clipped by 1 base and J by 0 bases, with 7 bases between them. The full variable domain, completed using reference TRBV19 and TRBJ2-7, is DGGITQSPKYLFRKEGQNVTLSCEQNLNHDAMYWYRQDPGQGLRLIYYSQIVNDFQKGDIAEGYSVSREKKESFPLTVTSAQKNPTAFYLCASSIGRISYEQYFGPGTRLTVT.

This sequence joins TRBV24-1 and TRBJ2-5; 13 positions agree with TRBD2. Germline CDR1 and CDR2: KGHDR and SFDVKD. The CDR3 is 17 amino acids. V gave up 7 bases and J gave up 7 bases; unmatched junction bases: 14. The CDR3 DNA reads as TGTGCCACCAGCAATGGACTAGCGGGAGTGGAGGGGGTGACCCAGTACTTC. Its protein is CATSNGLAGVEGVTQYF.

This clonotype was detected many times. The V call is TRBV7-9, the J call TRBJ1-1; the D gene is possibly TRBD1 (5 bases). Per the germline V gene, CDR1 is SEHNR and CDR2 is FQNEAQ (reference sequence). The V gene lost 3 bases and the J gene lost 9 bases, with 8 bases spanning the gap. The CDR3 has 11 amino acids. CDR3: CASSFRDKAFF. As DNA, the CDR3 is TGTGCCAGCAGCTTCAGGGATAAAGCTTTCTTT.

This clonotype was recorded many times. V and J are TRBV20-1 and TRBJ2-5; the D is unclear. This CDR3 has 12 amino acids. The V and J ends lost 3 bases and 7 bases respectively, with 12 bases between them. In germline, CDR1 is DFQATT, CDR2 SNEGSKA (reference sequence). The CDR3 reads CSASDPGGTQYF. CDR3 DNA: TGCAGTGCTAGTGACCCGGGTGGGACCCAGTACTTC.